What follows is one T cell receptor (beta chain) and its context. There are a few counts of this clone. This receptor's antigen is unknown. No much larger clone exists at a distance of one base, and base qualities are not known. The cohort comprised fewer than 750 healthy bone marrow donors. At the time of sampling, every cohort member was nominally healthy, though immune exposures that went unrecorded were likely present. The donor was CMV seropositive and was included in the group of 289 seropositive cohort members. Every donor gave a peripheral blood sample, and the peripheral blood mononuclear cells from that sample were used for TCR beta sequencing. The Qiagen DNeasy Blood Extraction Kit was used to extract genomic DNA from the blood cell samples. A distance of 24 bases separates the germline ends of V and J, which lose 4 bases and 7 bases respectively. Sequences SGDLS (CDR1) and YYNGEE (CDR2) are obtained from the germline V gene. The CDR3 runs 17 residues from the cysteine to the phenylalanine. Only CDR3 DNA remains: 51 bases, in frame from the first base.

This specimen belongs to a study of cytomegalovirus exposure and HLA in healthy donors (dated by TCRdb to the late 2010s). Broadly, across the study: In an earlier analysis of under 600 of the donors, approximately 300 Gb of sequence data and 120 million or so unique TCR beta sequences from 180 million or so T cells were reported. The T cell repertoires of 666 subjects were profiled by immunosequencing and related to cytomegalovirus serostatus. In addition to the first cohort of roughly 700 subjects, a separate validation cohort of 120 different subjects was used. Because of strong linkage in the cohort, 5 or 6 DR-DQ haplotypes were treated as single units for association and clustering. Every discovery cohort repertoire had been produced on one sequencing platform. In the later analysis, no new phenotypic data were used to find candidate immune exposures; instead, reliance was placed on TCR beta sequences and their occurrence across donors. The number of typed donors differed by locus: roughly 629-640 for A, B, C, DRB1 and DQB1; 522 for DQA1; approximately 610 for DPA1; and around 470 for DPB1. The study aimed to test whether signatures of past pathogen exposure could be identified by cataloging public T cell receptors. In an earlier analysis of roughly 540 of the donors, high-throughput TCR beta sequencing was used to judge whether each TCR beta V gene segment behaved as functional or pseudogenic. A later genetic analysis took genome-wide SNP genotypes for about 55% of the 666 donors and used that subset as a discovery cohort. A later analysis re-examined previously published TCR beta repertoires from more than 600 donors and added high-resolution HLA genotyping to investigate patterns of TCR occurrence. Both class I and class II loci were covered by HLA typing, at four-digit resolution. Across about 370 genotyped donors of the cohort, an average of about 240,000 unique TCR beta nucleotide sequences per donor were sequenced, and roughly 17% of those sequences were non-productive. The study combined high-throughput TCR immunosequencing, statistical association of individual TCRs with disease status, and machine learning to predict cytomegalovirus infection status. Alongside the repertoire data, information on donor age, sex, ethnicity and CMV serostatus was compiled. Among the roughly 400 genotyped donors, around 81% belonged to the genetic ancestry cluster associated with self-reported Caucasian donors. An early release covering roughly 640 HLA-typed donors comprised about 300 gigabases of sequencing data and tens of millions of unique TCR sequences.

The receptor library was made with the immunoSEQ multiplex PCR assay. For the multiplex PCR, a mixture combining 60 forward primers for TCR Vbeta segments and 13 reverse primers for TCR Jbeta segments was used. Amplification of the CDR3 region of rearranged TCR beta genes was performed with a multiplex PCR assay on genomic DNA. Amplified TCR beta libraries were sequenced as 87-base-pair reads on the Illumina HiSeq System. As for how the authors treated the data: A later analysis tallied approximately 87 million unique TCR beta chains across the 666 repertoires, and about 10 million of those chains were shared by two or more donors. Raw reads were error-corrected and collapsed into unique sequences by a nearest-neighbor algorithm in which closely related sequences were merged to remove PCR and sequencing errors. CDR3 sequences were aligned to IMGT reference sequences to assign V, D and J gene segments. For a sequence to be retained, at least a six-nucleotide match to both a V gene segment and a J gene segment was required. Rearrangements were called productive when the CDR3 lacked stop codons and stayed in frame with V and J; all others were non-productive. CDR3 was defined by IMGT convention, running from the second conserved V-encoded cysteine to the conserved J-encoded phenylalanine. Sequences without an unambiguous match to a single V gene segment were excluded from the earlier analysis of about 640 of the donors. An earlier analysis of fewer than 650 of the donors classified V segments as functional when productive rearrangements were above 56.7% and as segregating when the standard deviation between donors was above 5%. A statistical classification framework was built to diagnose cytomegalovirus status from the catalog of TCR beta chain sequences. V and J gene assignment, in a later analysis, came from comparing TCR nucleotide sequences with IMGT/GENE-DB human TR gene sequences. Using the TCRdist pipeline, a later analysis assigned CDR3 sequences along with most-parsimonious VDJ recombination scenarios. In a later analysis, every TCR beta chain was defined by the combination of its CDR3 amino acid sequence and its V-gene family, and reads without a unique V-gene family were dropped. To address suspected cross-contamination and a sequencing artifact, a later analysis removed 550 to 750 highly shared, low-generation-probability nucleotide sequences. For each public chain, a later analysis derived a clonal expansion index from normalized ranks of inferred template counts within each repertoire. A later analysis computed generation probabilities with a VDJ recombination model fitted to out-of-frame rearrangements, and checked the results against IGoR. In a later analysis, TCR-TCR, TCR-HLA and TCR-CMV co-occurrence was scored with hypergeometric tests, and a repertoire-size bias correction was applied to TCR pairs. A later analysis estimated false discovery rates by permuting HLA or CMV assignments 20 times. A later analysis grouped co-occurring TCRs with DBSCAN, adding TCRdist sequence similarity when clustering within HLA-allele-positive subsets. Co-occurrence clustering excluded repertoires with fewer than 30,000 or more than 120,000 public chains, plus five with anomalous nucleotide sharing. Here the immuneACCESS table is served through TCRdb, limited to in-frame sequences with V and J called. Missing clones are a known gap in these copies; in checked studies unresolved V genes cover under half, and the rest lacks a known reason. Clonal size and the V and J genes are those of that table, whereas D and trimming came from the DNA. This sample gives approximately 150,000 clones in total; 73% of them show up just once. 5% to 6.5% of the sample rests with the top ten.

Overall results and qualifications from the work: V-gene and J-gene trimming of TCR beta chains was associated with a missense DCLRE1C variant in a later genetic analysis, and the association was replicated in an independent cohort. In a later analysis, HLA-associated TCR beta chains were found to be more clonally expanded and to have lower generation probabilities than equally common non-associated chains. Sequencing depth was assumed to be roughly uniform across donors in the presence/absence analyses, though that assumption may not hold. Because some donors lacked HLA typing at each locus, the association tests relied only on the typed subset. A further reported finding was that TCR beta sequences accurately predicted the HLA-A and HLA-B alleles for most subjects in the first cohort. Most TCR sequences were seen in very few donors, while some public TCRs were found in many individuals. A later analysis found that most CMV-associated TCR beta chains appeared HLA-restricted, with HLA associations seemingly driven largely by CMV exposure. In the study, about 150 TCR beta chains were listed as associated with cytomegalovirus. Because the 87-base-pair reads could not distinguish some IMGT-functional V segments, including TRBV6-2 and TRBV6-3, those segments were excluded. A later analysis found that TCR association rates varied across HLA loci, with DRB1 alleles showing the most associated TCRs and HLA-C alleles the fewest. The cohort was sequenced for TCR beta chains only, and without alpha or paired-chain data the features that could be detected were limited. Because counts were too low, more than 15 rarely observed V segments, including chromosome 9 orphons, were left out of the earlier analysis of approximately 580 of the donors. A cluster of highly shared sequence variants was judged likely to represent a technical artifact of the sequencing pipeline. A later genetic analysis reported fewer N-insertions in productive TCRs among donors in an Asian-associated ancestry cluster than the roughly 650-donor mean. For the cohort, immune exposure information was limited to CMV serostatus. Correlated functional status among segregating V segments might be attributable to linkage disequilibrium, but an unknown experimental factor could not be ruled out. It was suggested by the authors that the approach could potentially be generalized to other disease states and immunological phenotypes. According to a later analysis, parvovirus B19, influenza, CMV and Epstein-Barr virus appeared linked to several top co-occurrence clusters. In a later analysis, around 15,000 TCR beta sequences were associated with specific HLA alleles at a false discovery rate of 0.05. An earlier analysis of 587 of the donors showed that most TCR beta V segments appeared in productive rearrangements either about 90% or about 30% of the time, which broadly matched IMGT annotations. When HLA alleles, especially DR and DQ, strongly co-occurred, attributing TCR associations to individual alleles was difficult. Three of the identified cytomegalovirus-associated TCR beta chains were confirmed in vitro to be specific for cytomegalovirus antigens. Cytomegalovirus status was reported to be diagnosed by the classifier with high specificity and sensitivity in both the original and validation cohorts.

Sample: PBMCs. The TCR originated in a woman younger than 35 in good health and CMV-seropositive. In this chain, TRBV9 is recombined with TRBJ2-1; possibly the D gene is TRBD2, per 8 matching bases. The CDR3 corresponds to CASSLGGGGTSKNEQFF. The base sequence is TGTGCCAGCAGCCTAGGGGGCGGGGGGACCTCGAAAAATGAGCAGTTCTTC.